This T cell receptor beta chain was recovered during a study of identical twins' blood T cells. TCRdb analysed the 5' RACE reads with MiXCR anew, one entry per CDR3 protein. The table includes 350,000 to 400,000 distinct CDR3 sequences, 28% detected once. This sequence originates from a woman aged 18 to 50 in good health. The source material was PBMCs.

CDR3: CSASGEAMNTEAFF. The CDR3 DNA is TGCAGTGCTTCAGGGGAAGCCATGAACACTGAAGCTTTCTTT. The chain recombines TRBV20-1 with TRBJ1-1, with a tentative D call TRBD1 (6 bases). V was trimmed by 5 bases and J by 0 bases, leaving 13 bases between them. CDR3 length equals 14 residues. Germline V gene data show CDR1 as DFQATT and CDR2 as SNEGSKA (reference sequence).